This T cell receptor (beta chain) comes out of a study of chemoradiotherapy in HPV16-positive cancers (dated 2022 in TCRdb). Background on the whole study: Candidate HPV-specific T-cell clones and common TCR motifs were defined by functional T-cell assays performed on cells from a couple of HPV16-positive patients. Whether T-cell immunity against the HPV oncoproteins E6 and E7 changes during chemoradiotherapy and whether survival is affected by this immunity were examined in the study. The candidate HPV-specific TCRs and motifs were subsequently tracked in TCR repertoires obtained from 90 or so patients with HPV-related cancers.

Libraries were constructed by the immunoSEQ multiplex PCR assay. TCRdb stores this immuneACCESS table with in-frame sequences only. Part of the clones is absent; in the studies checked, under half of the shortfall reflects unresolved V genes, and no reason is known for the rest. The sample table contains 13,000 to 15,000 clones; only one count was recorded for approximately 70% of them. The top ten clones comprise roughly 19% of the sample. On this clone itself: Its binding antigen is unknown. Base qualities are not recorded, but no much larger clone differs from it by a single base.

The germline V gene encodes CDR1 MDHEN and CDR2 SYDVKM. The germline ends are 17 bases apart after V is trimmed by 8 bases and J by 6 bases. There are 13 amino acids in the CDR3, from cysteine to phenylalanine inclusive. Only the CDR3 portion is preserved as DNA: 39 bases, with reading frame beginning at the first base. On the study overall, not on this receptor specifically: Only a couple of HPV16-positive patients were used to derive the functional definition of HPV-specific T cells, and the survival association was reported for HPV16-positive patients. Expansion of candidate HPV-specific clones and E7-related TCR motifs was observed in the tumor microenvironment during treatment, whereas no such expansion was observed for non-HPV-specific T cells. In HPV16-positive patients, expansion of HPV-responsive T cells during chemoradiotherapy was found to be associated with improved recurrence-free survival.

Repertoires were sampled multiple times during chemoradiotherapy, which allowed clonal expansion in the tumor microenvironment to be followed. The clonotype comes from a human donor with HPV-associated anogenital cancer. The rearrangement joined TRBV28 to TRBJ2-7, and TRBD1 may be the D gene, going by 6 matching bases. Specimen collection occurred from a patient who underwent chemoradiotherapy. The CDR3: CASVGQWTAEQYF. In nucleotides, the sequence is TGTGCCAGCGTCGGACAGTGGACGGCCGAGCAGTACTTC.